This T cell receptor beta chain came from a study of CD8 T cells in ankylosing spondylitis. Overall study results and limits: CD8+ by phenotype, disease-linked clones were relatively rare in peripheral blood.

Germline loops: CDR1 MNHNS, CDR2 SASEGT. V lost 6 bases and J lost 5, with 13 bases in between. This CDR3 spans 13 amino acids. Worth noting for this clonotype: The antigen remains unidentified.

Construction of TCR beta libraries was performed using quantitative 5'-RACE with molecular barcodes. One entry per CDR3 protein results from TCRdb running MiXCR on the 5' RACE reads. The table includes 380,000 or so distinct CDR3 sequences, roughly 20% detected once. The genes are TRBV6-1 and TRBJ2-5, with a possible D match to TRBD1 (5 bases). The clonotype was recovered from a male donor with ankylosing spondylitis or in good health (not recorded which). The sequenced material came from blood, either unsorted or a sorted T cell fraction (not recorded which). This chain's CDR3 is CASRTLQEETQYF. Written as DNA, the CDR3 is TGTGCCAGCAGGACCCTACAGGAGGAGACCCAGTACTTC.